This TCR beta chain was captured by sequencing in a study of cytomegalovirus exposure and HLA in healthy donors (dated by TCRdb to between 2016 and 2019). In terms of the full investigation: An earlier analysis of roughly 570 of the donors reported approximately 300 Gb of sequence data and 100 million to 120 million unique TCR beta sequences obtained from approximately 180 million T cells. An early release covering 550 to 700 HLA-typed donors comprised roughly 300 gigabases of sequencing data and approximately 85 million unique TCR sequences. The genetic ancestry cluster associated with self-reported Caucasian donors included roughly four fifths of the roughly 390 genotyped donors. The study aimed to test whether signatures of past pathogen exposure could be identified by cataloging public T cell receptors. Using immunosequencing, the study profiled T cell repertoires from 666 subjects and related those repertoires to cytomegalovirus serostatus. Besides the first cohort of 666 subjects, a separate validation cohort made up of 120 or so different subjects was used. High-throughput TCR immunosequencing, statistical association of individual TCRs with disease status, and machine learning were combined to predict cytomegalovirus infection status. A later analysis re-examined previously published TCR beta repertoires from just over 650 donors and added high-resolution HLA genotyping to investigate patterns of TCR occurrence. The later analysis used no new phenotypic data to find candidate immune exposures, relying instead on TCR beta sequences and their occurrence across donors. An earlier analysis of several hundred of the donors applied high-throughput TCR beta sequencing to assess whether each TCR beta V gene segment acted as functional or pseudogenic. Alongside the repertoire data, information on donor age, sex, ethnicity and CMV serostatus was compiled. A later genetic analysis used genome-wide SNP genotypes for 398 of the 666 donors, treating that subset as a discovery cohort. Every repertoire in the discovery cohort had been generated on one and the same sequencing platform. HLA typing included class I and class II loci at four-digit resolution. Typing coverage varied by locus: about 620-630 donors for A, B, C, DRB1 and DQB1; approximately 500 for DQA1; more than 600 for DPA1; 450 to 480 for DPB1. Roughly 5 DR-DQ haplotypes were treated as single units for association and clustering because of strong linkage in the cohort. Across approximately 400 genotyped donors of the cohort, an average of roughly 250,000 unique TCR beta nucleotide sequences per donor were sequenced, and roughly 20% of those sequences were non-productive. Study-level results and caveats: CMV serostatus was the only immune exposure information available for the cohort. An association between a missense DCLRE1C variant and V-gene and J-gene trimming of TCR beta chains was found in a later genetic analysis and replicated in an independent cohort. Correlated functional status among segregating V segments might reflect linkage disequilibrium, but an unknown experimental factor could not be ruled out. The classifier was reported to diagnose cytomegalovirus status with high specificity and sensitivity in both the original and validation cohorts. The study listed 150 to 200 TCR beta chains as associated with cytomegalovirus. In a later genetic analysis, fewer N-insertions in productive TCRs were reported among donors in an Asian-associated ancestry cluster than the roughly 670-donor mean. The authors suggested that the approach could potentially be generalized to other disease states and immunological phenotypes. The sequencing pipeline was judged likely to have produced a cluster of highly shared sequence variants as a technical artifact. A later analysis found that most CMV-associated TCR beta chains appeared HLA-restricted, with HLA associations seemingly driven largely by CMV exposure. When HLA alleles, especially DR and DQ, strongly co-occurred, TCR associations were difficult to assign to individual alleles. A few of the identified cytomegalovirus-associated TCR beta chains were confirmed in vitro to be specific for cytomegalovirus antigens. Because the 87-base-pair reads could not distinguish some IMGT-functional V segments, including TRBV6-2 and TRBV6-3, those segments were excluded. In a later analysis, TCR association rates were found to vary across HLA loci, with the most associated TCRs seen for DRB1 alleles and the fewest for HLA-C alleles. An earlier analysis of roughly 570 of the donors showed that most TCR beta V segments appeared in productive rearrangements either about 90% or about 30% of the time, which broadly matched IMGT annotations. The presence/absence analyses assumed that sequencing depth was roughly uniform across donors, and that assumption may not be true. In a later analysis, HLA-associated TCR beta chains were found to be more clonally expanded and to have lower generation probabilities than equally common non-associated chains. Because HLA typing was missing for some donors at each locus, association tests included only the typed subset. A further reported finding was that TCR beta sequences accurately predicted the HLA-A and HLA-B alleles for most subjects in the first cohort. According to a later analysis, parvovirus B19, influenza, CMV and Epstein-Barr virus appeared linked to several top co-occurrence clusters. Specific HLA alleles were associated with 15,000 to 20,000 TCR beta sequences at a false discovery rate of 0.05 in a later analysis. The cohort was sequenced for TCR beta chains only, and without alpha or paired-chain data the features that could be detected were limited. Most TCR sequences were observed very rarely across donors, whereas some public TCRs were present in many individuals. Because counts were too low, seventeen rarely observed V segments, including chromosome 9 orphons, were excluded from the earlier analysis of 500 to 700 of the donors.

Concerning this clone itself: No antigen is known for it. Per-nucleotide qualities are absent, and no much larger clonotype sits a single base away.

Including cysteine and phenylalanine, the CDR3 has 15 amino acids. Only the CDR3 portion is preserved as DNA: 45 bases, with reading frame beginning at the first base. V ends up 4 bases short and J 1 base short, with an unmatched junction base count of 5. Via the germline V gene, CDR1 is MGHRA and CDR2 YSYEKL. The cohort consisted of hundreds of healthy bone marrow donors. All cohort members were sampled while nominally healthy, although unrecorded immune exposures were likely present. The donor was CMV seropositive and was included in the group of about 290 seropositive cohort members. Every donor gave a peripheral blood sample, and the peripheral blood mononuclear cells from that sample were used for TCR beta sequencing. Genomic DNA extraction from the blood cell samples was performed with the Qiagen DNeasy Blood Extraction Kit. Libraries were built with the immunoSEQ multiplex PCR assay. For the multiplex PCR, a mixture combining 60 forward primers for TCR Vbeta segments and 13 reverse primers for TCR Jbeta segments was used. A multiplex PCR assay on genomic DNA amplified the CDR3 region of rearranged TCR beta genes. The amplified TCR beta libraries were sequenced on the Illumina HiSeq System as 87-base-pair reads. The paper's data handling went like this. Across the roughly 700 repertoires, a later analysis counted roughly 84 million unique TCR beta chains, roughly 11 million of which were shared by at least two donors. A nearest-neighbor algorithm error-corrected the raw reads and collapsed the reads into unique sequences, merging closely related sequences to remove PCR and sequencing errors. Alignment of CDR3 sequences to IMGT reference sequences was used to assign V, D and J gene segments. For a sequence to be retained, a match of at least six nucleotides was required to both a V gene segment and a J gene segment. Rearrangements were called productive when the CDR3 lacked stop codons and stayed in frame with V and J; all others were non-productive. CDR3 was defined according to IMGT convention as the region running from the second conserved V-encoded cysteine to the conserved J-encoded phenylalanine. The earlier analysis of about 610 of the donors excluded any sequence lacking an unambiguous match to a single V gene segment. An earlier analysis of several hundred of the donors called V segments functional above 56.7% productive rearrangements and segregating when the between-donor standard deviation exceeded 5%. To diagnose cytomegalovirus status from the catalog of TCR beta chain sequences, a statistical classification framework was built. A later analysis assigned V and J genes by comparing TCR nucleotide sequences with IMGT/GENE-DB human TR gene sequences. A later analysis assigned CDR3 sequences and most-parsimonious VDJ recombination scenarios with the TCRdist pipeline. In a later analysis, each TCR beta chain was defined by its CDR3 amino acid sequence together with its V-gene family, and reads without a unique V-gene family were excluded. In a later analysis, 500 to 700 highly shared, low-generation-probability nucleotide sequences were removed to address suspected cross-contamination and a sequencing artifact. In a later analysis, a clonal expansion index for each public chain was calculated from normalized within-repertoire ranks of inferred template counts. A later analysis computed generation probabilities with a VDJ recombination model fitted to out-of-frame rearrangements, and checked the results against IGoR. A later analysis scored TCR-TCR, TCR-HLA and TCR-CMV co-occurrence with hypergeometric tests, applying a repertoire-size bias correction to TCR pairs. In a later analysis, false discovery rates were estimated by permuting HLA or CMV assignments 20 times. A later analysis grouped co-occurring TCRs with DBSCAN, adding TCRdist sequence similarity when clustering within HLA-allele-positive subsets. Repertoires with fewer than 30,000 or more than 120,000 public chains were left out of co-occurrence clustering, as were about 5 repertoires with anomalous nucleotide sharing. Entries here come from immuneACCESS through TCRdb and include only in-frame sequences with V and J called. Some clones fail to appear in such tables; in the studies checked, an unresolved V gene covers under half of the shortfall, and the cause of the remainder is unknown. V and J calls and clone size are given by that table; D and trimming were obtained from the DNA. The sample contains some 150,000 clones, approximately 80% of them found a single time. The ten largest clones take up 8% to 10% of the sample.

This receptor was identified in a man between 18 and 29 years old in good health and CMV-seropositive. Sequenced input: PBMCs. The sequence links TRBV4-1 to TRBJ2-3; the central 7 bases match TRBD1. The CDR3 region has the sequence CASSRQGSGTDTQYF. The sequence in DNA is TGCGCCAGCAGCCGACAGGGTAGTGGCACAGATACGCAGTATTTT.